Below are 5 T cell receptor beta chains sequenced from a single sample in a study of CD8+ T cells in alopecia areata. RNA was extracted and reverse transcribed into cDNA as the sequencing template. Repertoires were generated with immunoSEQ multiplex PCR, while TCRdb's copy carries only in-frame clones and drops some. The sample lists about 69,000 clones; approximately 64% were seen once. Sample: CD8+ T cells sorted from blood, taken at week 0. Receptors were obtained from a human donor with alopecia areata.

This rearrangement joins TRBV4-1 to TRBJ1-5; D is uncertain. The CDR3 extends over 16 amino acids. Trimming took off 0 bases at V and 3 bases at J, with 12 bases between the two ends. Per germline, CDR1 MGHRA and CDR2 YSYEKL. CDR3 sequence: CASSQDLVSYNQPQHF. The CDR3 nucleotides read TGCGCCAGCAGCCAAGATTTGGTGAGTTACAATCAGCCCCAGCATTTT.

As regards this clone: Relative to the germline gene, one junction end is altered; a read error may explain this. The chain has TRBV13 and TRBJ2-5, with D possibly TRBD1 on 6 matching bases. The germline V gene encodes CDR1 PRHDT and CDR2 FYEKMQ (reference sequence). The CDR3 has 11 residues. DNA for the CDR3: TGTGCCAGCAGCCTAGGGGGGACCCAGTACTTC. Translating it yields CASSLGGTQYF. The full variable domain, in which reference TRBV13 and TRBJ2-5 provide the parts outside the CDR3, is AAGVIQSPRHLIKEKRETATLKCYPIPRHDTVYWYQQGPGQDPQFLISFYEKMQSDKGSIPDRFSAQQFSDYHSELNMSSLELGDSALYFCASSLGGTQYFGPGTRLLVL.

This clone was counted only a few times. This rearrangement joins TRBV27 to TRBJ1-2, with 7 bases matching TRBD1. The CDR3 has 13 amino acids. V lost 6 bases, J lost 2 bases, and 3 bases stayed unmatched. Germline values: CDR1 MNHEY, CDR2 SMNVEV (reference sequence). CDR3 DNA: TGTGCCAGCAGGGAACAGGGGAACTATGGCTACACCTTC. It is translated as CASREQGNYGYTF.

CDR3 sequence: CASKIQGRAEAFF. DNA of the CDR3: TGTGCCAGCAAGATACAGGGTCGGGCTGAAGCTTTCTTT. This chain connects TRBV27 to TRBJ1-1; the D gene is possibly TRBD1 (6 bases). Germline values: CDR1 MNHEY, CDR2 SMNVEV (reference sequence). The CDR3 is 13 amino acids. Trimming left V 7 bases short and J 6 bases short, with 15 bases between.

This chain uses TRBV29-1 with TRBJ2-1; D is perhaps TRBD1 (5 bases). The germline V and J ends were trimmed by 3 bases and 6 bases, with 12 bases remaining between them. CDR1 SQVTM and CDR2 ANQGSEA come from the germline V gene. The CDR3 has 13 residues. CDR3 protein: CSVDGQGGNEQFF. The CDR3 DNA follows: TGCAGCGTTGATGGGCAGGGTGGCAATGAGCAGTTCTTC.